The next 29 T cell receptor beta chains were all read from a single sample in a study of naive and memory T cell subsets. An equimolar mix of two oligonucleotides served as the beta constant-region primer for TRBC1 and TRBC2. Four rounds of PCR amplified the ligated cDNA using nested alpha and beta constant-region primers plus SP2. One entry per CDR3 protein, called by TCRdb with MiXCR from the UMI-ligation and nested PCR reads. The sample has 150,000 or so distinct CDR3 sequences; about 20% are singletons. Their specific antigens are unknown. Study outcomes and limitations: Naive repertoires, especially CD8, held a few larger clonotypes, possibly memory cells re-expressing CD45RA.

Sequencing input: naive CD4+ T cells from blood. These receptors were obtained from a human donor in good health.

The gene calls are TRBV5-1 and TRBJ2-3, with a tentative D call TRBD2 (5 bases). The length of the CDR3 is 19 residues. The V gene lost 4 bases and the J gene lost 3 bases, with 27 bases spanning the gap. Germline CDR1 and CDR2: SGHRS and YFSETQ. The CDR3 coding sequence is TGCGCCAGCAGCCCGTATCCGTCGCGACGGGAAGGTGGTACAGATACGCAGTATTTT. Protein sequence: CASSPYPSRREGGTDTQYF.

Ten or more counts support this clonotype. For the CDR3, the DNA is TGCGCCAGCAGCTTAACAGGGGGCATGGAGCGGCAGTTCTTC. Translation: CASSLTGGMERQFF. The genes are TRBV5-1 and TRBJ2-1, with 9 nucleotides matching TRBD1. The V and J ends lost 2 bases and 12 bases, in that order; junction bases with no gene match: 9. Germline CDR1 reads SGHRS; CDR2 reads YFSETQ. This CDR3 is built from 14 residues.

The rearrangement uses TRBV27 and TRBJ2-1, with no clear D. Germline CDR1 is MNHEY and CDR2 is SMNVEV (reference sequence). The CDR3 covers 17 residues. The ends were cut back, 6 bases at V and 0 bases at J, with 18 bases in the middle. The CDR3 sequence is CASSSFRRQSSYNEQFF. DNA of the CDR3: TGTGCCAGCAGCTCCTTCAGGCGCCAAAGCTCCTACAATGAGCAGTTCTTC.

This clonotype showed up just a few times. The V call is TRBV7-9, the J call TRBJ1-6; a possible D gene is TRBD1 (6 bases). In germline, CDR1 is SEHNR, CDR2 FQNEAQ (reference sequence). CDR3 length: 14 residues. Trimming stripped 0 bases from V and 10 bases from J, with 10 bases between. In nucleotides, the CDR3 is TGTGCCAGCAGCTTAGCGGACAGAGCCTCACCCCTCCACTTT. It yields the protein CASSLADRASPLHF. The whole variable domain, filled in from reference TRBV7-9 and TRBJ1-6, reads DTGVSQNPRHKITKRGQNVTFRCDPISEHNRLYWYRQTLGQGPEFLTYFQNEAQLEKSRLLSDRFSAERPKGSFSTLEIQRTEQGDSAMYLCASSLADRASPLHFGNGTRLTVT.

This clonotype has only a few counts. The chain combines TRBV7-3 with TRBJ2-6; TRBD2 matches at 8 bases. The CDR3 is made up of 19 amino acids. Germline V gene lookup returns CDR1 SGHTA and CDR2 FQGTGA. The trim removed 3 bases at V and 1 base at J, leaving 11 bases unmatched. CDR3 coding DNA: TGTGCCAGCAGCTTCTACACCCCAAGCGGGGGTTCTGGGGCCAACGTCCTGACTTTC. Its protein product is CASSFYTPSGGSGANVLTF.

The V gene is TRBV29-1, the J gene TRBJ2-3, with TRBD2 identical over 10 bases. The germline gives CDR1 SQVTM, CDR2 ANQGSEA. The CDR3 sequence is 16 residues long. J lost 1 base, V lost 6 bases, and 10 bases had no gene match. This CDR3 reads CSVGTHLAGGTDTQYF. As DNA, the CDR3 is TGCAGCGTGGGAACCCACCTAGCGGGGGGCACAGATACGCAGTATTTT.

This clonotype came up a few times. CDR3 in amino acids: CASSLAGQLNTEAFF. For the CDR3, the DNA is TGTGCCAGCAGCTTAGCTGGACAGTTGAACACTGAAGCTTTCTTT. The J gene is TRBJ1-1, the V gene TRBV7-9, with D possibly being TRBD1 (6 bases). This CDR3 spans 15 amino acids. V was trimmed by 0 bases and J by 0 bases, leaving 8 bases between them. The germline V gene encodes CDR1 SEHNR and CDR2 FQNEAQ (reference sequence).

The rearrangement joins TRBV27 to TRBJ2-7; a weak D match, TRBD1 (5 bases). The ends were cut back, 6 bases at V and 3 bases at J, with 18 bases in the middle. Germline CDR1 is MNHEY and CDR2 is SMNVEV (reference sequence). The CDR3 extends over 15 amino acids. The CDR3 loop reads CASRTESRLYYEQYF. CDR3 DNA sequence: TGTGCCAGCAGGACAGAGAGTAGACTTTACTACGAGCAGTACTTC.

The rearrangement joins TRBV28 to TRBJ2-1, with 8 bases that match TRBD2. V trimming: 5 bases; J trimming: 0 bases; junction bases outside the gene matches: 3. Germline V gives CDR1 MDHEN, CDR2 SYDVKM. CDR3 length: 15 amino acids. CDR3 in DNA: TGTGCCAGCAGTGTGACTAGCGTCTCCTACAATGAGCAGTTCTTC. This translates into CASSVTSVSYNEQFF.

In its sample, this clonotype was seen a few times. J is TRBJ2-7 and V is TRBV7-2, with D unresolved. Deletions cut 3 bases from V and 6 bases from J, with 15 bases between. The CDR3 has 14 residues. Germline CDR1 reads SGHTA; CDR2 reads FQGNSA. CDR3 in DNA: TGTGCCAGCAGCTTTTTTCTGGTACCTCCCGAGCAGTACTTC. Protein sequence: CASSFFLVPPEQYF.

This clonotype was seen a few times. CDR3 in amino acids: CASSLAGLAGADEQYF. CDR3 nucleotides: TGTGCCAGCAGCTTAGCAGGACTAGCGGGAGCCGACGAGCAGTACTTC. The rearrangement joins TRBV7-2 to TRBJ2-7, with 13 bases identical to TRBD2. Germline trimming cut 0 bases from V and 5 bases from J; bases unmatched to any gene: 4. CDR1 and CDR2 from the germline V gene are SGHTA and FQGNSA. The CDR3 is 16 amino acids.

This clonotype showed up many times. The rearrangement links TRBV4-2 to TRBJ1-4, with TRBD1 as a possible D gene (6 bases). In germline, CDR1 is LGHNA, CDR2 YNFKEQ. Deletions cut 0 bases from V and 5 bases from J, with 19 bases between. This CDR3 is built from 18 residues. Here the CDR3 reads CASSQELLRGTLNEKLFF. The CDR3 DNA follows: TGTGCCAGCAGCCAAGAGCTCTTAAGGGGGACGCTCAATGAAAAACTGTTTTTT.

The chain couples TRBV6-5 to TRBJ1-2; the D gene is possibly TRBD1 (6 bases). The CDR3 has 13 amino acids. Trimming left V 6 bases short and J 5 bases short, with 13 bases between. Germline assignment: CDR1 MNHEY and CDR2 SVGAGI. The CDR3 here is CASRLWTDYGYTF. In nucleotides, the CDR3 is TGTGCCAGCAGGCTCTGGACAGATTATGGCTACACCTTC.

V usage is TRBV12-3 or TRBV12-4 and J usage is TRBJ2-1; 10 nucleotides line up with TRBD1. The CDR3 spans 15 residues. Germline trimming cut 2 bases from V and 8 bases from J; bases unmatched to any gene: 6. The CDR3 bases are TGTGCCAGCAGTTTATCTGGGACAGGGGTCCATGAGCAGTTCTTC. Amino acid sequence: CASSLSGTGVHEQFF.

This clonotype was detected a few times. The chain combines TRBV5-6 with TRBJ1-1, with 8 nucleotides matching TRBD1. The CDR3 totals 16 residues. V trimming: 4 bases; J trimming: 5 bases; junction bases outside the gene matches: 13. Germline V gene lookup returns CDR1 SGHDT and CDR2 YYEEEE. CDR3 sequence reads: CASSEDTTGVKTEAFF. CDR3 coding DNA: TGTGCCAGCAGCGAGGACACGACAGGGGTAAAGACTGAAGCTTTCTTT.

The chain couples TRBV6-6 to TRBJ1-3; TRBD1 is a possible D gene (5 bases). The CDR3 is 17 residues long. CDR1 is MNHNY and CDR2 is SVGAGI in the germline V gene (reference sequence). The ends were cut back, 2 bases at V and 4 bases at J, with 18 bases in the middle. The DNA for the CDR3 is TGTGCCAGCAGTTACCCCGTCGGGGCGGGAGCAGGAAACACCATATATTTT. Translating gives CASSYPVGAGAGNTIYF.

The V gene is TRBV10-3, the J gene TRBJ2-7; no clear D. The CDR3 is 13 residues long. V was pared by 4 bases and J by 0 bases, with 7 bases between. In germline, CDR1 is ENHRY, CDR2 SYGVKD. This chain's CDR3 is CAISGRDSYEQYF. The CDR3 nucleotides read TGTGCCATCAGTGGCCGAGACTCCTACGAGCAGTACTTC.

This clonotype was seen only a few times. This chain connects TRBV5-6 to TRBJ2-7, with TRBD2 identical over 10 bases. The germline gives CDR1 SGHDT, CDR2 YYEEEE. The V and J ends lost 3 bases and 7 bases, in that order; junction bases with no gene match: 13. The CDR3 spans 16 residues. The CDR3 region is CASSSPGLADSTEQYF. Here the CDR3 DNA reads TGTGCCAGCAGCTCGCCTGGACTAGCGGATTCAACGGAGCAGTACTTC. The full variable domain, rest sourced from reference TRBV5-6 and TRBJ2-7, is DAGVTQSPTHLIKTRGQQVTLRCSPKSGHDTVSWYQQALGQGPQFIFQYYEEEERQRGNFPDRFSGHQFPNYSSELNVNALLLGDSALYLCASSSPGLADSTEQYFGPGTRLTVT.

The chain recombines TRBV4-1 with TRBJ2-2, with 14 positions matching TRBD2. The germline CDR1 and CDR2 sequences are MGHRA and YSYEKL. J gave up 2 bases and V 2 bases, and 7 bases lay outside the gene matches. The CDR3 spans 19 residues. The CDR3: CASSQLGLAGGGNTGELFF. The CDR3, as DNA: TGCGCCAGCAGCCAATTAGGACTAGCGGGAGGAGGTAACACCGGGGAGCTGTTTTTT.

Only a few counts were recorded for this clonotype. The J gene is TRBJ2-3, the V gene TRBV7-2; 9 positions agree with TRBD2. Trimming removed 2 bases from V and 1 base from J; junction bases left unmatched: 10. In germline, CDR1 is SGHTA, CDR2 FQGNSA. CDR3 length: 18 residues. The CDR3 DNA is TGTGCCAGCAGCTTACTCGCGGGAGGGCGTTTGGGCACAGATACGCAGTATTTT. Protein sequence: CASSLLAGGRLGTDTQYF.

Turning to this clonotype: A much bigger clone sits one base away, suggesting this may be a read error. V gene TRBV20-1 combines with J gene TRBJ2-3; D is possibly TRBD1 or TRBD2 (5 bases each). Per germline, CDR1 DFQATT and CDR2 SNEGSKA (reference sequence). The CDR3 is 15 residues long. Here the CDR3 reads CSARGADQLTGTQYF. The CDR3 coding sequence is TGCAGTGCTAGGGGAGCGGACCAGCTCACAGGTACGCAGTATTTT.

The table lists this clonotype with many counts. CDR3 in DNA: TGTGCCAGCAGTCTCGACAGGGGAGCATACGAGCAGTACTTC. Translation: CASSLDRGAYEQYF. The rearrangement links TRBV25-1 to TRBJ2-7; 8 bases match TRBD1. Germline trimming cut 5 bases from V and 4 bases from J; bases unmatched to any gene: 7. Germline loops: CDR1 MGHDK, CDR2 SYGVNS. The CDR3 consists of 14 residues.

This clonotype was recorded a few times. The CDR3 sequence: CASSVAGFSSYNEQFF. The CDR3 bases are TGTGCCAGCAGCGTAGCGGGTTTCAGCTCCTACAATGAGCAGTTCTTC. V and J are TRBV9 and TRBJ2-1, with D uncertain. V was clipped by 0 bases and J by 0 bases, with 10 bases between them. The germline CDR1 and CDR2 sequences are SGDLS and YYNGEE. The CDR3 consists of 16 residues. Full variable domain (outside the CDR3, taken from reference TRBV9 and TRBJ2-1): DSGVTQTPKHLITATGQRVTLRCSPRSGDLSVYWYQQSLDQGLQFLIQYYNGEERAKGNILERFSAQQFPDLHSELNLSSLELGDSALYFCASSVAGFSSYNEQFFGPGTRLTVL.

This chain connects TRBV30 to TRBJ1-6, with D unresolved. V was pared by 5 bases and J by 8 bases, with 10 bases between. CDR3 length: 12 amino acids. Germline CDR1 is GTSNPN and CDR2 is SVGIG (reference sequence). The CDR3 DNA reads TGTGCCTGGGGCCAGGCGGATTCACCCCTCCACTTT. This codes for CAWGQADSPLHF.

In its sample, this clonotype was seen a few times. The chain employs TRBV4-3 and TRBJ2-5, with TRBD2 as a possible D gene (5 bases). The CDR3 has 16 amino acids. V lost 5 bases and J lost 3, with 19 bases in between. The V gene's germline CDR1 is LGHNA and CDR2 YSLEER. The DNA for the CDR3 is TGCGCCAGCAGCACGGGCCTGGTTTTCGGGGAAGAGACCCAGTACTTC. It specifies CASSTGLVFGEETQYF.

This chain connects TRBV5-1 to TRBJ2-7, with D tentatively TRBD2 (6 bases). V was cut by 4 bases and J by 0 bases, with 11 bases left in between. Germline CDR1 reads SGHRS; CDR2 reads YFSETQ. The CDR3 covers 14 residues. The CDR3 bases are TGCGCCAGCAGCCCGGACGGGAGCTCCTACGAGCAGTACTTC. As protein: CASSPDGSSYEQYF.

The chain links TRBV3-1 to TRBJ2-1; 9 bases fit TRBD2. Trimming cost V 4 bases and J 0 bases; bases outside gene matches: 7. The length of the CDR3 is 17 residues. Germline V CDR1 and CDR2: LGHDT, YNNKEL (reference sequence). The CDR3: CASSPIAGETSYNEQFF. CDR3 bases: TGTGCCAGCAGCCCGATAGCGGGAGAGACCTCCTACAATGAGCAGTTCTTC.

The chain is built from TRBV20-1 and TRBJ1-6; no clear D gene. The V gene lost 4 bases and the J gene lost 7 bases, with 11 bases spanning the gap. Germline loops: CDR1 DFQATT, CDR2 SNEGSKA (reference sequence). CDR3 length equals 13 residues. The CDR3 DNA reads as TGCAGTGCTAAGGAGGAATTGAATTCACCCCTCCACTTT. This encodes CSAKEELNSPLHF.

This clonotype was observed many times. The chain employs TRBV29-1 and TRBJ2-4; a possible D gene is TRBD2 (6 bases). Trimming left V 4 bases short and J 10 bases short, with 14 bases between. The CDR3 runs to 12 residues. The V gene's germline CDR1 is SQVTM and CDR2 ANQGSEA. This CDR3 is CSVGGLGQIQYF. The CDR3 coding sequence is TGCAGCGTTGGGGGACTGGGTCAGATTCAGTACTTC.